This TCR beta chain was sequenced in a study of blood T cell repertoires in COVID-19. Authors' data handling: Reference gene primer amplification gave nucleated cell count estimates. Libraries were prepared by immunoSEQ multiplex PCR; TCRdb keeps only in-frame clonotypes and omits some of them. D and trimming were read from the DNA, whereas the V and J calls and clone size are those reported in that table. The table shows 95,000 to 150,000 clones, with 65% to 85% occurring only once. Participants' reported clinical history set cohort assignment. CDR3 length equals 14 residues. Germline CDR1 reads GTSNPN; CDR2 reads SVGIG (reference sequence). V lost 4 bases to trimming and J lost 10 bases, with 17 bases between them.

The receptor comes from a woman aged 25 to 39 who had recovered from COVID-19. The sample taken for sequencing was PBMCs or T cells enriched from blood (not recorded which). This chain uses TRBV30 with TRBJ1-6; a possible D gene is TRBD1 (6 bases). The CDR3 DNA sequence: TGTGCCTGGACTCCCCAGGGGATTAACTCACCCCTCCACTTT. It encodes CAWTPQGINSPLHF.